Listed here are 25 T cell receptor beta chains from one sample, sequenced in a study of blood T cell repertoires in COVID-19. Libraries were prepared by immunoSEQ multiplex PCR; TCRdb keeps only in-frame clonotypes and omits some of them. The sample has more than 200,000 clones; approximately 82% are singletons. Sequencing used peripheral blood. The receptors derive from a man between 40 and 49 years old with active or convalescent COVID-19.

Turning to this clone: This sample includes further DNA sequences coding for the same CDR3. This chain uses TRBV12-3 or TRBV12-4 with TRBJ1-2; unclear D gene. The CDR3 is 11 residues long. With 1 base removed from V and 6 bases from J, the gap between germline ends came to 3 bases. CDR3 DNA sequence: TGTGCCAGCAGTTTAGGAGATGGCTACACCTTC. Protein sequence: CASSLGDGYTF.

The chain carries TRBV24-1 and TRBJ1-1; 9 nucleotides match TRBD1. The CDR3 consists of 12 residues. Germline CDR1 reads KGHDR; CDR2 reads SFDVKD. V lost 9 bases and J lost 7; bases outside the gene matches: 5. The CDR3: CATQDRGSEAFF. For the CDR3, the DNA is TGTGCCACCCAGGACAGGGGAAGTGAAGCTTTCTTT.

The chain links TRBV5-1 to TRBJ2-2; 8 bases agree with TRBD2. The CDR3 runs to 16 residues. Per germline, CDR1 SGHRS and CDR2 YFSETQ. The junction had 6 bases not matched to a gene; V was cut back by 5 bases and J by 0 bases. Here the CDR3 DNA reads TGCGCCAGCAGATGGGGTAGCGGGGCGAACACCGGGGAGCTGTTTTTT. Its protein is CASRWGSGANTGELFF.

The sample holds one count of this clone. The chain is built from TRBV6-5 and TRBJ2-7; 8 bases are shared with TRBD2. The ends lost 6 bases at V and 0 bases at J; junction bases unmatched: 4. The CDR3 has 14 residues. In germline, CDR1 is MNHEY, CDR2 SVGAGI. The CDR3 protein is CASRPGLDSYEQYF. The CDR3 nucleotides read TGTGCCAGCAGGCCGGGACTAGACTCCTACGAGCAGTACTTC.

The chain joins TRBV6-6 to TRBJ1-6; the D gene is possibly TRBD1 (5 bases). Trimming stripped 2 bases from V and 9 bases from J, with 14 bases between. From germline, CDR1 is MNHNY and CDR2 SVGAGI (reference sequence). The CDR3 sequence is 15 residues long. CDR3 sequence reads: CASSYRGDPPSPLHF. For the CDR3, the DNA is TGTGCCAGCAGTTACAGGGGTGATCCGCCTTCACCCCTCCACTTT.

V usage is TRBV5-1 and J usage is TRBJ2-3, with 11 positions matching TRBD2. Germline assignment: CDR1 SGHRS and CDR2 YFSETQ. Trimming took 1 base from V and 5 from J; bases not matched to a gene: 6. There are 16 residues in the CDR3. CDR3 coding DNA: TGCGCCAGCAGCTTGCGGGGGGGACTAGCGGTAGATACGCAGTATTTT. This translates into CASSLRGGLAVDTQYF. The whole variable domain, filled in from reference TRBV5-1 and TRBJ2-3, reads KAGVTQTPRYLIKTRGQQVTLSCSPISGHRSVSWYQQTPGQGLQFLFEYFSETQRNKGNFPGRFSGRQFSNSRSEMNVSTLELGDSALYLCASSLRGGLAVDTQYFGPGTRLTVL.

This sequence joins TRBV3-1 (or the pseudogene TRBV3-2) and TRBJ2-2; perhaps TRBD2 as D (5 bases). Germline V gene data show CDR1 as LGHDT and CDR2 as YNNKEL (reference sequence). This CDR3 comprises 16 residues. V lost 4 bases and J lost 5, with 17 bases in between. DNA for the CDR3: TGTGCCAGCAGCCTCAGGAGCGGTGCGGGTACCGGGGAGCTGTTTTTT. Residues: CASSLRSGAGTGELFF.

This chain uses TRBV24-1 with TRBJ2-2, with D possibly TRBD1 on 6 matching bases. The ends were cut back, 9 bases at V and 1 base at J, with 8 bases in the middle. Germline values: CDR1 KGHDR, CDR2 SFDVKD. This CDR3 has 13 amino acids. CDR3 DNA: TGTGCCACCCTGGGACAGAACACCGGGGAGCTGTTTTTT. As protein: CATLGQNTGELFF.

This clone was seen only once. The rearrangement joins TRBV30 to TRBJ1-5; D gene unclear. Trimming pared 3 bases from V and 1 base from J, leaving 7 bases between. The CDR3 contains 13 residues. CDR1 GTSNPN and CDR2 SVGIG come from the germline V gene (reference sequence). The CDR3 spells CAWSLLSNQPQHF. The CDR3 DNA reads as TGTGCCTGGAGCCTCTTAAGCAATCAGCCCCAGCATTTT.

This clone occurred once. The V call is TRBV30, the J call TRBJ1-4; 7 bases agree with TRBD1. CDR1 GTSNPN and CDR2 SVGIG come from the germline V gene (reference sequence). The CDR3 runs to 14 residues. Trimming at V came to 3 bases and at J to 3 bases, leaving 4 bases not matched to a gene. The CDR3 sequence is CAWSAGQPNEKLFF. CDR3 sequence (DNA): TGTGCCTGGAGCGCGGGACAGCCTAATGAAAAACTGTTTTTT.

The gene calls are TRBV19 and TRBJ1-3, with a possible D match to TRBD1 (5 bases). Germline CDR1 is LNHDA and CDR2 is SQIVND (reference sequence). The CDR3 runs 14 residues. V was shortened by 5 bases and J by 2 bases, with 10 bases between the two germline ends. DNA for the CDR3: TGTGCCAGTAGTTCATCGACAGCTGGAAACACCATATATTTT. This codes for CASSSSTAGNTIYF.

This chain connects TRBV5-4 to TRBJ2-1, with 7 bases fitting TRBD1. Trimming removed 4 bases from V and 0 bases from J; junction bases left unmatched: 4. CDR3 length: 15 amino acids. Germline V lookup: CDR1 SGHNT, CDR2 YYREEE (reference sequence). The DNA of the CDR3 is TGTGCCAGCAGCCCGGGACAGTTCTCCTACAATGAGCAGTTCTTC. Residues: CASSPGQFSYNEQFF.

This chain's CDR3 is CASSPRDSINSPLHF. CDR3 coding DNA: TGTGCCAGCTCACCAAGGGACTCAATAAATTCACCCCTCCACTTT. The rearrangement joins TRBV18 to TRBJ1-6; D might be TRBD1 (5 bases). The CDR3 is 15 residues long. The germline V gene encodes CDR1 KGHSH and CDR2 LQKENI. The V end lost 2 bases, the J end lost 7 bases, and 12 bases lay between the germline ends.

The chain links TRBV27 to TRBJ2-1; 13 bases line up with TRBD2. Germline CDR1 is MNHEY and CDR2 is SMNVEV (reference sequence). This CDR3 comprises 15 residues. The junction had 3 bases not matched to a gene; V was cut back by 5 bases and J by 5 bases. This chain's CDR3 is CASSTSGRDHNEQFF. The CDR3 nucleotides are TGTGCCAGCAGTACTAGCGGGAGGGACCACAATGAGCAGTTCTTC.

For the CDR3, the DNA is TGCGCCAGCAGCCAAGATGCGGGGGTCCCTGGCTACACCTTC. It translates to CASSQDAGVPGYTF. The chain combines TRBV4-3 with TRBJ1-2, with TRBD1 as a possible D gene (5 bases). CDR1 is LGHNA and CDR2 is YSLEER in the germline V gene. The CDR3 spans 14 residues. The V and J ends lost 0 bases and 7 bases respectively, with 12 bases between them.

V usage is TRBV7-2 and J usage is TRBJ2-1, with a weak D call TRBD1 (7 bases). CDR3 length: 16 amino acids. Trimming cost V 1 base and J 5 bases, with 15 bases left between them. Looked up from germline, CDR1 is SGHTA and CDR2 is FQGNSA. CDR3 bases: TGTGCCAGCAGCTTAGTGAGGGCAGGGGGGAACAATGAGCAGTTCTTC. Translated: CASSLVRAGGNNEQFF.

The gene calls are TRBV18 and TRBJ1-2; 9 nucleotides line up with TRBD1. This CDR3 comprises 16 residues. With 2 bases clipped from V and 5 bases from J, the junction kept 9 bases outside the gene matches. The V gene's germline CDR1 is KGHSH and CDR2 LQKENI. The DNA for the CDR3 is TGTGCCAGCTCACCAGCTACAGGGGGCCTGCGATATGGCTACACCTTC. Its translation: CASSPATGGLRYGYTF. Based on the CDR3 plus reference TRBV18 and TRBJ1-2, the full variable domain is NAGVMQNPRHLVRRRGQEARLRCSPMKGHSHVYWYRQLPEEGLKFMVYLQKENIIDESGMPKERFSAEFPKEGPSILRIQQVVRGDSAAYFCASSPATGGLRYGYTFGSGTRLTVV.

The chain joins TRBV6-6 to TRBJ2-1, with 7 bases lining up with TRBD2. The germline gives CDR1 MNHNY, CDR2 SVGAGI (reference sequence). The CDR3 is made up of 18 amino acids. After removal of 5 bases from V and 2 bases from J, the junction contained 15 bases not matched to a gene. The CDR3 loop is CASSPTRQTSQTYNEQFF. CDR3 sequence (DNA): TGTGCCAGCAGTCCGACCCGTCAGACTAGCCAAACCTACAATGAGCAGTTCTTC.

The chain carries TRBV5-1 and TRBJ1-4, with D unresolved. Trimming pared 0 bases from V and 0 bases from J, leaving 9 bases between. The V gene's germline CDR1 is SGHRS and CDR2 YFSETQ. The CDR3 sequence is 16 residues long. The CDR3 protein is CASSLGGPATNEKLFF. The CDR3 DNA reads TGCGCCAGCAGCTTGGGAGGTCCTGCAACTAATGAAAAACTGTTTTTT.

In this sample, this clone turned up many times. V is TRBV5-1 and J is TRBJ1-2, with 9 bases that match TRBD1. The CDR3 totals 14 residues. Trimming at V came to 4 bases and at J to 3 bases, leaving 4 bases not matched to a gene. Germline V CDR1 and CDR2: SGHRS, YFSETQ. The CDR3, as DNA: TGCGCCAGCAGCCGTACAGGGGGCGACTATGGCTACACCTTC. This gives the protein CASSRTGGDYGYTF. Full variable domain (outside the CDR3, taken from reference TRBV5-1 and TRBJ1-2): KAGVTQTPRYLIKTRGQQVTLSCSPISGHRSVSWYQQTPGQGLQFLFEYFSETQRNKGNFPGRFSGRQFSNSRSEMNVSTLELGDSALYLCASSRTGGDYGYTFGSGTRLTVV.

CDR3: CASSLGSGVYGYTF. The CDR3, as DNA: TGTGCCAGCAGCTTAGGATCCGGGGTGTATGGCTACACCTTC. The J gene is TRBJ1-2, the V gene TRBV11-3; D gene unclear. Germline CDR1 reads SGHNT; CDR2 reads YENEEA. Trimming pared 1 base from V and 5 bases from J, leaving 11 bases between. The CDR3 is 14 amino acids. The variable domain in full, completed from reference TRBV11-3 and TRBJ1-2, reads EAGVVQSPRYKIIEKKQPVAFWCNPISGHNTLYWYLQNLGQGPELLIRYENEEAVDDSQLPKDRFSAERLKGVDSTLKIQPAELGDSAVYLCASSLGSGVYGYTFGSGTRLTVV.

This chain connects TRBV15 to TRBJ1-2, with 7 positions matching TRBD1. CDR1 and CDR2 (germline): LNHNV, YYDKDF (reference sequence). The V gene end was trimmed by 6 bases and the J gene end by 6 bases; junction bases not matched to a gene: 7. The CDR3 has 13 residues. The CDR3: CATRTYQGDGYTF. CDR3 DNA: TGTGCCACCAGGACATACCAGGGGGATGGCTACACCTTC.

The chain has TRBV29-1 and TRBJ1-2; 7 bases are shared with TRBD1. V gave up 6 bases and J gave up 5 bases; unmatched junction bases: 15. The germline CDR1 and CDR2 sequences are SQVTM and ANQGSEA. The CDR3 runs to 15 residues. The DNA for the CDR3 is TGCAGCGTGGTCACCCTAGGACAGGTCCATTATGGCTACACCTTC. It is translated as CSVVTLGQVHYGYTF.

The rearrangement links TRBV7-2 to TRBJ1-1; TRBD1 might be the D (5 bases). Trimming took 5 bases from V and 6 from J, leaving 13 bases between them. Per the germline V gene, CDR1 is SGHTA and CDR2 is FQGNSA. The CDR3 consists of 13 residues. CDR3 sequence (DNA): TGTGCCAGCAGCCCCTGGACGGGGGCTGAAGCTTTCTTT. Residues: CASSPWTGAEAFF.

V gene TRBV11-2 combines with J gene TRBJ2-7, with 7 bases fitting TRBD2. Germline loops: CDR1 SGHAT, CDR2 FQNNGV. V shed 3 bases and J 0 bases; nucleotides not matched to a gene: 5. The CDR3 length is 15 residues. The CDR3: CASSLAGAFSYEQYF. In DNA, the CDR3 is TGTGCCAGCAGCTTGGCGGGAGCTTTCTCCTACGAGCAGTACTTC.